This T cell receptor beta chain was captured by sequencing in a study of beta chain features in type 1 diabetes (dated by TCRdb to between 2018 and 2020). About the full investigation: Patients and healthy donors did not differ in mean age, gender distribution, total cell number or subset yield. Across all samples, roughly 110,000,000 sorted cells were examined, and cell number per subset correlated strongly with RNA yield. Regulatory and stem cell-like memory subsets were isolated from only 8 patients and roughly 8 healthy donors, whereas naive and central memory subsets came from all 30 or so donors. In the study, TCRB repertoires of sorted circulating CD4+ T cell subsets from recently diagnosed type 1 diabetes patients were compared with those of matched healthy donors. Overall study outcomes, separate from this receptor: Type 1 diabetes patients showed a moderate but significant shortening of TCRB CDR3 length in all four CD4+ subsets. At VDJ recombination sites, type 1 diabetes patients had fewer insertions and more deleted nucleotides, which implies abnormalities in thymic rearrangement. Naive, central memory and regulatory TCRB repertoires appeared to be more alike among patients than among healthy donors. Sequencing cDNA rather than genomic DNA could over-represent highly expressing activated cells, although activation and CD3 levels did not differ between groups. Only small numbers of individuals were included in the HLA sub-analyses, which left unresolved whether HLA type had any influence on TCRB rearrangement. Shorter templates might have been favored by PCR, but patient and control samples were amplified and corrected together, so both groups would have been affected equally by any skew.

Each donor gave one peripheral blood draw, roughly 0.11 L on average, collected into heparinised tubes. Naive, central memory, regulatory and stem cell-like memory CD4+ T cells were sorted on a BD FACSAria II using a panel including CD45RO, CCR7, CD25, CD127, CD95 and CD27. Purity was above 95% for every sorted population. PBMCs were isolated immediately by Lymphoprep density gradient centrifugation and stained directly without culture. Samples were stained and sorted in pairs, with one healthy donor and one patient per experiment, so that batch effects were minimized. The entire isolated RNA was reverse transcribed using the High Capacity cDNA Reverse Transcription Kit, and thus expressed TCRB transcripts were sequenced. Deep immunoSEQ sequencing was applied to naive, central memory and regulatory T cell samples, giving an average of around 3.4 million total reads per sample. Sorted cells were lysed in RLT buffer, and RNA was extracted using DNase-treated RNeasy Micro or Mini kits according to cell number. Each cell subset was processed separately to prevent cross-contamination, with patient and healthy donor samples processed together. The immunoSEQ multiplex PCR was used to amplify TCRB sequences from cDNA, generating 87-bp fragments that spanned the CDR3 region. Sequencing of the amplicons was done on the Illumina HiSeq platform. In the original analysis: PCR bias was computationally corrected using synthetic template baselines, reads within Hamming distance 2 were collapsed, and singletons that could not be merged were discarded. Reads were aligned against IMGT to assign V, D and J genes, CDR3 length and insertions or deletions at six rearrangement sites. Within each subset, clonotype counts were normalized to the number of sorted cells before true diversity and Gini coefficients were calculated with the tcR R package. The overlap coefficient, calculated on TCRB nucleotide sequences, was used to measure repertoire sharing. Out-of-frame TCRB sequences from naive cells were analyzed to stand in for the pre-selection repertoire. This immuneACCESS table, as held by TCRdb, lists in-frame sequences with V and J called but not all clones. Of the missing ones, under half trace to an unresolved V gene in checked studies; the others have no known cause. That table supplies the V and J calls and clone size; D and trimming were determined from the DNA. This sample lists a few hundred thousand clones; about 13% were detected once. The top ten hold 0.013% to 0.015% of the sample.

This clone was recorded a few times. Its antigen has not been determined. No qualities accompany the bases; no much larger clone lies one base away. V lost 0 bases and J lost 3 bases, and the count of bases not matched to a germline gene is 3. The CDR3 measures 16 amino acids from cysteine to phenylalanine. CDR3 DNA is the only sequence kept; it has 48 bases, read in frame from the first base. For CDR1 and CDR2, the germline V gene (reference sequence) lists SGHNT and YYREEE. This sequence was found in a woman between 18 and 29 years old with type 1 diabetes. This sequence uses TRBV5-4 and TRBJ2-1; 10 central nucleotides agree with TRBD2. Sequencing used naive CD4+ T cells from blood. What the cell subset or site label conveys for this sample: true naive CD4+ T cells. The CDR3 reads as follows: CASSLVRLAGYNEQFF. The bases read TGTGCCAGCAGCTTGGTCCGACTAGCGGGCTACAATGAGCAGTTCTTC.